This entry is about one T cell receptor beta chain. Its antigen is not known. The record originates from a study of shared clonotypes between healthy human individuals. Findings and limits, study-wide: Several donors held about 4.6% of naive CD4 clonotypes in common.

The CDR3 covers 15 residues. Germline lookup yields CDR1 MDHEN and CDR2 SYDVKM. V lost 4 bases, J lost 8 bases, and 8 bases stayed unmatched. Assay execution proceeded at the deep level. The table came from immunoSEQ multiplex PCR; TCRdb's copy has only in-frame clones and leaves some out. The table has over a million clones, roughly 96% seen once; the top ten hold approximately 1.2%. The sequencing input was naive CD4+ T cells sorted from blood. Specified subset: CD45RA+ positively selected. The clonotype originates from a young man in good health. The J gene is TRBJ1-4, the V gene TRBV28, with 9 bases that match TRBD1. CDR3 bases: TGTGCCAGCAGTTCTACAGGGGGCGCAGCCGAAAAACTGTTTTTT. It codes for CASSSTGGAAEKLFF.